The source of this TCR beta chain is a study of cytomegalovirus exposure and HLA in healthy donors. Note on this clone: Its antigen remains unknown.

Findings and caveats of the study: Further analysis, carried out later, found HLA-associated TCR beta chains more clonally expanded than equally common other chains. Fewer N-insertions than the roughly 650-donor mean were reportedly shown by an Asian-associated ancestry cluster in a later analysis.

Primers: 60 Vbeta forward and 13 Jbeta reverse. The assay was immunoSEQ multiplex PCR, and TCRdb's table has in-frame clones only and misses some. The sample records some 180,000 clones, approximately 70% being singletons. Sequencing used PBMCs. This TCR was sampled from a woman younger than 35 in good health and CMV-seropositive.

The CDR3 region has the DNA TGTGCCAGTAGACCTAGGGACAGGGGTTACTATGGCTACACCTTC. This translates into CASRPRDRGYYGYTF. The chain uses TRBV19 and TRBJ1-2, with 10 bases matching TRBD1. The CDR3 consists of 15 residues. The V segment lost 6 bases and the J segment 3 bases; nucleotides outside the gene matches: 7. In germline, CDR1 is LNHDA, CDR2 SQIVND (reference sequence).